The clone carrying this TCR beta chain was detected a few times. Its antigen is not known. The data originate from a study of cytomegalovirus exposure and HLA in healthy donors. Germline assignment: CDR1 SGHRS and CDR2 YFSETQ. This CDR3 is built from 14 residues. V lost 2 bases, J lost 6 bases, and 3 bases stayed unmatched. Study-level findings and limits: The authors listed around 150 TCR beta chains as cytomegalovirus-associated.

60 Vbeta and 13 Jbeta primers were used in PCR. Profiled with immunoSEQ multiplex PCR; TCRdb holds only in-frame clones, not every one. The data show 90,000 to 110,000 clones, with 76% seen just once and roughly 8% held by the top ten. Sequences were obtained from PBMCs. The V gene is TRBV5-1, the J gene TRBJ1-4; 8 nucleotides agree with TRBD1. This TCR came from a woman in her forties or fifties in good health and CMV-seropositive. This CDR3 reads CASSLYRGYEKLFF. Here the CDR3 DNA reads TGCGCCAGCAGCTTATACAGGGGGTATGAAAAACTGTTTTTT.